This T cell receptor beta chain was found in a study of T cell repertoires in cytomegalovirus infection. Each CDR3 protein is one row after TCRdb ran MiXCR on the reads. In the table there are about 830,000 distinct CDR3 sequences, less than 35% of which are singletons. Points on this clonotype: Its antigen is not known. A much larger clone differs from this one at a single base, so this may be a read error.

The CDR3 length is 14 residues. Germline V gene sequence: CDR1 SGHVS, CDR2 FNYEAQ. The origin of this receptor is a human donor in good health (CMV status not recorded). Some clones in this sample may be carry-over from other donors' samples. The gene calls are TRBV7-6 and TRBJ2-7; 11 bases align to TRBD2. The specimen was cultured CD8+ T cells from PBMCs, collected from culture after CMV antigen stimulation. This CDR3 is CANSLTSGGTAQYV. The CDR3 nucleotides are TGTGCCAACAGCTTAACTAGCGGGGGTACCGCACAGTACGTC.